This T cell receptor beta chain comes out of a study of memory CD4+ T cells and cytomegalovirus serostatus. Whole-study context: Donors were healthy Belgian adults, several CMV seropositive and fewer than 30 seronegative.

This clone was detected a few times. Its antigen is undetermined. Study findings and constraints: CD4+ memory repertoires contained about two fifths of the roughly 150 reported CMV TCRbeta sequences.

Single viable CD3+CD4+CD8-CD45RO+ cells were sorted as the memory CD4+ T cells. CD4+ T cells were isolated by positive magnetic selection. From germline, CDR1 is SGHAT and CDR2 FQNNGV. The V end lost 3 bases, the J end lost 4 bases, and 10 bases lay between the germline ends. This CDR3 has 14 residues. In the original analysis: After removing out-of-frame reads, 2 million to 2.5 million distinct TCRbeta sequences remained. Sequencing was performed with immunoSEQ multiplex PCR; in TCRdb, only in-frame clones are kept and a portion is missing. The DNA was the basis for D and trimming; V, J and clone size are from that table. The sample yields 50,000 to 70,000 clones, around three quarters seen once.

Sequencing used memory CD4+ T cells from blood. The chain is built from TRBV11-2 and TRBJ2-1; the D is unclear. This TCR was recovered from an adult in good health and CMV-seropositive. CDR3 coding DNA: TGTGCCAGCAGCTTTTCAGATCTGTACAATGAGCAGTTCTTC. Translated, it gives CASSFSDLYNEQFF. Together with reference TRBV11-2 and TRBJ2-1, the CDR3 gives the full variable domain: EAGVAQSPRYKIIEKRQSVAFWCNPISGHATLYWYQQILGQGPKLLIQFQNNGVVDDSQLPKDRFSAERLKGVDSTLKIQPAKLEDSAVYLCASSFSDLYNEQFFGPGTRLTVL.